One and the same sample provided the 26 T cell receptor beta chains below, sequenced in a study of a mutant IDH1 vaccine in newly diagnosed glioma. Measured with immunoSEQ multiplex PCR; TCRdb has only the in-frame clones, and not every one. The table shows about 36,000 clones, with about 80% occurring only once. What these receptors recognize is not known. Time point meaning: week 11, during vaccination. Mutant IDH1 20-mer peptide, at 300 ug, made up each vaccine dose, with topical imiquimod. The sample in question was peripheral blood mononuclear cells (PBMCs), obtained from a glioma patient whose treatment included an IDH1 peptide vaccine. All receptors derive from a woman aged 30 to 39 with glioma. Some clones in this sample may be carry-over from other donors' samples.

This chain uses TRBV2 with TRBJ1-2; D unclear. Between the trimmed V and J ends, which lost 0 bases and 8 bases, there was a span of 13 bases. This CDR3 spans 14 amino acids. The germline CDR1 and CDR2 sequences are SNHLY and FYNNEI. DNA for the CDR3: TGTGCCAGCAGTGAAGCGCTGGCAGTCGGAGGCTACACCTTC. It translates to CASSEALAVGGYTF.

The V gene is TRBV23-1, the J gene TRBJ2-2, with D hard to call. TRBV23-1 is an ORF; its function is uncertain. V lost 0 bases and J 1 base, leaving 9 bases between the germline ends. This CDR3 spans 16 amino acids. As DNA, the CDR3 is TGCGCCAGCAGTCAATCGACTCGGCAGAACACCGGGGAGCTGTTTTTT. Residues: CASSQSTRQNTGELFF.

This clone has only one observation. The rearrangement uses TRBV10-2 and TRBJ2-1, with 8 positions matching TRBD2. The CDR3 extends over 13 amino acids. After removal of 3 bases from V and 6 bases from J, the junction contained 1 base not matched to a gene. The germline gives CDR1 WSHSY, CDR2 SAAADI. For the CDR3, the DNA is TGCGCCAGCAGTGATCGGGAGGGCAATGAGCAGTTCTTC. Amino acid sequence: CASSDREGNEQFF.

This clone has just one count. This chain uses TRBV5-1 with TRBJ2-7; D is possibly TRBD1 (5 bases). Germline V gene sequence: CDR1 SGHRS, CDR2 YFSETQ. The CDR3 runs to 14 residues. Trimming left V 3 bases short and J 1 base short, with 11 bases between. CDR3 in DNA: TGCGCCAGCAGCTCAACAGGTGGTTCCTACGAGCAGTACTTC. Encoded protein: CASSSTGGSYEQYF.

This clone has a handful of counts. This chain uses TRBV6-5 with TRBJ2-7; TRBD2 might be the D (6 bases). The CDR3 runs to 14 residues. Germline V lookup: CDR1 MNHEY, CDR2 SVGAGI. V was trimmed by 4 bases and J by 2 bases, leaving 12 bases between them. Here the CDR3 DNA reads TGTGCCAGCAGTTCCTCTCGGGGGACCTACGAGCAGTACTTC. This gives the protein CASSSSRGTYEQYF.

The V gene is TRBV14, the J gene TRBJ2-7, with D unclear. Germline CDR1 and CDR2: SGHDN and FVKESK. Trimming shortened V by 1 base and J by 6 bases, and 4 bases separated the two germline ends. The CDR3 spans 11 residues. The CDR3: CASSQGGEQYF. The CDR3 nucleotides read TGTGCCAGCAGCCAAGGGGGCGAGCAGTACTTC.

The chain has TRBV15 and TRBJ1-2; D gene unclear. The CDR3 has 14 residues. Germline CDR1 reads LNHNV; CDR2 reads YYDKDF (reference sequence). The V end was cut by 1 base, the J end by 4 bases, with 10 bases between. CDR3 residues: CATSRGKASYGYTF. CDR3 sequence (DNA): TGTGCCACCAGCAGAGGGAAGGCGAGCTATGGCTACACCTTC.

The J gene is TRBJ1-4, the V gene TRBV29-1; TRBD1 is a possible D gene (6 bases). Germline V gene data show CDR1 as SQVTM and CDR2 as ANQGSEA. V dropped 6 bases and J dropped 4 bases, with 9 bases sitting between them. This CDR3 spans 12 amino acids. CDR3 residues: CSVQGGNEKLFF. CDR3 coding DNA: TGCAGCGTACAGGGCGGTAATGAAAAACTGTTTTTT.

This chain connects TRBV2 to TRBJ1-4, with TRBD1 matching over 7 bases. The junction had 9 bases not matched to a gene; V was cut back by 6 bases and J by 5 bases. Germline V gene data show CDR1 as SNHLY and CDR2 as FYNNEI. CDR3 size: 15 residues. The CDR3 region is CASRYRGARNEKLFF. As DNA, the CDR3 is TGTGCCAGCAGGTACAGGGGCGCGAGGAATGAAAAACTGTTTTTT.

This clone was picked up a small number of times. This chain joins TRBV28 and TRBJ1-5; 7 bases align to TRBD1. CDR1 and CDR2 (germline): MDHEN, SYDVKM. Trimming at V came to 6 bases and at J to 3 bases, leaving 5 bases not matched to a gene. This CDR3 comprises 14 residues. The CDR3 DNA reads as TGTGCCAGCAGGGAAGACAGGGCCAATCAGCCCCAGCATTTT. Its translation: CASREDRANQPQHF.

This chain joins TRBV4-2 and TRBJ2-7, with D perhaps TRBD1 (5 bases). The ends were cut back, 2 bases at V and 3 bases at J, with 11 bases in the middle. Germline-derived CDR1 and CDR2 are LGHNA and YNFKEQ. There are 14 residues in the CDR3. CDR3 bases: TGTGCCAGCAGCCAACAGGGCCGAAGCTACGAGCAGTACTTC. This translates into CASSQQGRSYEQYF.

The chain couples TRBV27 to TRBJ2-7, with 7 bases lining up with TRBD1. V lost 2 bases to trimming and J lost 7 bases; unmatched junction nucleotides: 8. Per the germline V gene, CDR1 is MNHEY and CDR2 is SMNVEV (reference sequence). This CDR3 contains 14 residues. This CDR3 reads CASSLIAPGQEQYF. CDR3 nucleotides: TGTGCCAGCAGTTTAATAGCGCCGGGACAGGAGCAGTACTTC.

The chain combines TRBV6-6 with TRBJ1-4, with D perhaps matching TRBD1 (5 bases). Germline CDR1 is MNHNY and CDR2 is SVGAGI (reference sequence). CDR3 length: 15 amino acids. Trimming cost V 8 bases and J 3 bases, with 16 bases left between them. The CDR3 is CASGGGISANEKLFF. For the CDR3, the DNA is TGTGCCAGCGGGGGGGGGATATCGGCTAATGAAAAACTGTTTTTT.

This rearrangement joins TRBV19 to TRBJ2-7; D unresolved. The CDR3 is 12 residues long. Trimming shortened V by 5 bases and J by 5 bases, and 10 bases separated the two germline ends. Germline V lookup: CDR1 LNHDA, CDR2 SQIVND (reference sequence). For the CDR3, the DNA is TGTGCCAGTAGTGTAACTAATAACGAGCAGTACTTC. It is translated as CASSVTNNEQYF.

This clone is medium-sized by share. This sequence joins TRBV7-2 and TRBJ1-1; weak D call: TRBD1 (5 bases). This CDR3 comprises 14 residues. The germline V gene has CDR1 SGHTA and CDR2 FQGNSA. V was clipped by 4 bases and J by 2 bases, with 11 bases between them. For the CDR3, the DNA is TGTGCCAGCAGCTGGGGGAGGGGTAACACTGAAGCTTTCTTT. Translation gives CASSWGRGNTEAFF.

The chain is built from TRBV7-8 and TRBJ2-7, with 9 bases aligning to TRBD1. The J segment lost 2 bases and the V segment lost 2 bases, leaving 7 bases of the junction unmatched. The germline V gene has CDR1 SGHVS and CDR2 FQNEAQ. This CDR3 comprises 16 residues. CDR3 nucleotides: TGTGCCAGCAGCTTACGATCCGGGACAGGGCCCTACGAGCAGTACTTC. Translated, it gives CASSLRSGTGPYEQYF.

The chain combines TRBV7-9 with TRBJ1-2; D might be TRBD1 (5 bases). The CDR3 totals 15 residues. The V gene lost 3 bases and the J gene lost 8 bases, with 19 bases spanning the gap. CDR1 and CDR2 from the germline V gene are SEHNR and FQNEAQ (reference sequence). The CDR3 region has the DNA TGTGCCAGCAGCTTTGAGGGGTTCCTTTTGATCGGCTACACCTTC. Protein product: CASSFEGFLLIGYTF. Filled out from reference TRBV7-9 and TRBJ1-2, the complete variable domain reads DTGVSQNPRHKITKRGQNVTFRCDPISEHNRLYWYRQTLGQGPEFLTYFQNEAQLEKSRLLSDRFSAERPKGSFSTLEIQRTEQGDSAMYLCASSFEGFLLIGYTFGSGTRLTVV.

The chain uses TRBV7-9 and TRBJ2-3; 7 bases are shared with TRBD1. Germline-derived CDR1 and CDR2 are SEHNR and FQNEAQ (reference sequence). The CDR3 has 16 amino acids. V lost 5 bases to trimming and J lost 0 bases; unmatched junction nucleotides: 8. The CDR3 protein is CASSARGQRSTDTQYF. CDR3 in DNA: TGTGCCAGCAGCGCCCGGGGACAGCGTAGCACAGATACGCAGTATTTT. Supplemented by reference TRBV7-9 and TRBJ2-3, the full variable domain reads DTGVSQNPRHKITKRGQNVTFRCDPISEHNRLYWYRQTLGQGPEFLTYFQNEAQLEKSRLLSDRFSAERPKGSFSTLEIQRTEQGDSAMYLCASSARGQRSTDTQYFGPGTRLTVL.

The chain is built from TRBV28 and TRBJ2-7, with D maybe TRBD2 (5 bases). The CDR3 is made up of 12 amino acids. Germline CDR1 reads MDHEN; CDR2 reads SYDVKM. V was cut by 5 bases and J by 4 bases, with 9 bases left in between. CDR3 in amino acids: CASSPGLYEQYF. The CDR3 coding sequence is TGTGCCAGCAGTCCTGGACTGTACGAGCAGTACTTC.

The chain links TRBV29-1 to TRBJ1-1; 10 bases agree with TRBD1. Germline V gene lookup returns CDR1 SQVTM and CDR2 ANQGSEA. V gave up 6 bases and J gave up 7 bases; unmatched junction bases: 8. The CDR3 is made up of 13 amino acids. CDR3 sequence (DNA): TGCAGCGTCCCCGGGACAGGGGCAGGTGAAGCTTTCTTT. Translation: CSVPGTGAGEAFF. The variable domain in full, with the rest retrieved from reference TRBV29-1 and TRBJ1-1, is SAVISQKPSRDICQRGTSLTIQCQVDSQVTMMFWYRQQPGQSLTLIATANQGSEATYESGFVIDKFPISRPNLTFSTLTVSNMSPEDSSIYLCSVPGTGAGEAFFGQGTRLTVV.

V gene TRBV6-4 combines with J gene TRBJ2-1; D is possibly TRBD1 (6 bases). Trimming stripped 1 base from V and 1 base from J, with 11 bases between. Germline CDR1 and CDR2: MRHNA and SNTAGT. The CDR3 contains 16 residues. This chain's CDR3 is CASSDWAGTSYNEQFF. The DNA of the CDR3 is TGTGCCAGCAGTGACTGGGCAGGGACATCCTACAATGAGCAGTTCTTC.

This chain joins TRBV5-5 and TRBJ2-7; 7 positions agree with TRBD2. This CDR3 has 15 amino acids. Germline CDR1 SGHKS, CDR2 YYEKEE (reference sequence). The V segment lost 1 base and the J segment 4 bases; nucleotides outside the gene matches: 8. The CDR3 bases are TGTGCCAGCAGCTTGATACCAGCGGGACTATACGAGCAGTACTTC. It translates to CASSLIPAGLYEQYF.

In the case of this clone: At one end the junction does not follow the germline gene, possibly because of a read error. V usage is TRBV7-9 and J usage is TRBJ2-3; D possibly corresponds to TRBD2 (5 bases). CDR3 length equals 9 residues. Germline V gene sequence: CDR1 SEHNR, CDR2 FQNEAQ (reference sequence). The CDR3 sequence: CASSPERLF. The CDR3 DNA sequence: TGTGCCAGCAGCCCCGAGCGGTTGTTT.

This chain uses TRBV6-5 with TRBJ2-7, with D unresolved. Trimming pared 11 bases from V and 5 bases from J, leaving 13 bases between. Germline V CDR1 and CDR2: MNHEY, SVGAGI. The CDR3 runs to 11 residues. CDR3 loop: CAPVVSDEQYF. CDR3 DNA sequence: TGTGCCCCAGTTGTATCGGACGAGCAGTACTTC.

The chain joins TRBV11-2 to TRBJ2-5; 7 bases agree with TRBD2. The CDR3 spans 16 residues. Germline-derived CDR1 and CDR2 are SGHAT and FQNNGV. The V and J ends lost 3 bases and 3 bases, in that order; junction bases with no gene match: 10. CDR3 bases: TGTGCCAGCAGCTTCTTAGGGCTAGCGGTAAAAGAGACCCAGTACTTC. Protein: CASSFLGLAVKETQYF. Full variable domain (outside the CDR3, taken from reference TRBV11-2 and TRBJ2-5): EAGVAQSPRYKIIEKRQSVAFWCNPISGHATLYWYQQILGQGPKLLIQFQNNGVVDDSQLPKDRFSAERLKGVDSTLKIQPAKLEDSAVYLCASSFLGLAVKETQYFGPGTRLLVL.

The chain employs TRBV7-2 and TRBJ2-7; the D is unclear. The length of the CDR3 is 14 residues. Germline CDR1 SGHTA, CDR2 FQGNSA. V was cut by 1 base and J by 6 bases, with 13 bases left in between. CDR3 sequence (DNA): TGTGCCAGCAGCTTAGGAGCCTCGGCGGTCGAGCAGTACTTC. Protein product: CASSLGASAVEQYF.